This paragraph reports one T cell receptor beta chain. Method: immunoSEQ multiplex PCR; TCRdb's copy keeps in-frame clones and lacks some. Among some 370,000 clones, roughly 86% were seen once, and the ten largest hold 10%. The sample comes from a study of blood T cell repertoires in COVID-19. Overall study: From the United States, Italy and Spain came samples of acute and convalescent COVID-19. T cells, B-cell-depleted T cells, or PBMCs provided the cDNA or gDNA that served as material.

Germline V gene lookup returns CDR1 SNHLY and CDR2 FYNNEI. Between the trimmed V and J ends, which lost 5 bases and 8 bases, there was a span of 7 bases. The CDR3 loop spans 11 amino acids. The receptor was isolated from a woman younger than 45 with COVID-19, enrolled during active disease. This sequence joins TRBV2 and TRBJ2-1; D is unclear. Material for sequencing was peripheral blood. The CDR3 reads CASSLLYEQFF. The CDR3 DNA reads as TGTGCCAGCAGTCTCCTATATGAGCAGTTCTTC. The entire variable domain, with the rest obtained from reference TRBV2 and TRBJ2-1, is as follows: EPEVTQTPSHQVTQMGQEVILRCVPISNHLYFYWYRQILGQKVEFLVSFYNNEISEKSEIFDDQFSVERPDGSNFTLKIRSTKLEDSAMYFCASSLLYEQFFGPGTRLTVL.